The clone carrying this T cell receptor beta chain was found a few times. This entry comes from a study of response to subunit inactivated influenza vaccine. TCRdb used MiXCR to reprocess the RT-PCR reads, holding one entry per CDR3 protein. This table holds approximately 530,000 distinct CDR3 sequences, 13% found once. The CDR3 has 18 amino acids. From germline, CDR1 is MNHEY and CDR2 SMNVEV (reference sequence). Trimming cost V 1 base and J 0 bases; bases outside gene matches: 1. Sample: PBMCs from blood, taken roughly 6 weeks after vaccination. This chain connects TRBV27 to TRBJ2-6, with 12 nucleotides matching TRBD2. This receptor was taken from a man aged 50-59 years who received an inactivated influenza vaccine. As DNA, the CDR3 is TGTGCCAGCAGTTTATTGACTAGCGGGAGCTCTGGGGCCAACGTCCTGACTTTC. Its translation is CASSLLTSGSSGANVLTF.